The 11 T cell receptor beta chains below all came from one sample that was sequenced in a study of shared clonotypes between healthy human individuals. Measured with immunoSEQ multiplex PCR; TCRdb has only the in-frame clones, and not every one. The sample lists 2,100,000 or so clones; under 97% were seen once. Sequenced: naive CD4+ T cells sorted from blood. The sample's subset: CD45RA+ positively selected. The origin of the receptors is a man aged 18-30 years in good health.

The chain combines TRBV2 with TRBJ1-2; TRBD1 agrees at 7 bases. CDR3 length equals 15 residues. Germline-derived CDR1 and CDR2 are SNHLY and FYNNEI. The ends lost 0 bases at V and 7 bases at J; junction bases unmatched: 8. CDR3 in amino acids: CASSEAGQGVGGYTF. The CDR3 DNA reads TGTGCCAGCAGTGAAGCCGGTCAGGGGGTCGGTGGCTACACCTTC.

This clone came up once. The J gene is TRBJ1-3, the V gene TRBV7-2, with a possible D match to TRBD1 (5 bases). The germline V gene encodes CDR1 SGHTA and CDR2 FQGNSA. This CDR3 spans 14 amino acids. The V and J ends lost 5 bases and 1 base respectively, with 9 bases between them. This CDR3 reads CASSSRDSGNTIYF. Here the CDR3 DNA reads TGTGCCAGCAGCAGCAGGGATTCTGGAAACACCATATATTTT.

The count of this clone is one. The rearrangement joins TRBV6-1 to TRBJ2-2, with TRBD2 matching 12 bases. CDR3 length equals 15 residues. Trimming at V came to 4 bases and at J to 5 bases, leaving 2 bases not matched to a gene. Germline values: CDR1 MNHNS, CDR2 SASEGT. This chain's CDR3 is CASSGGTSGTGELFF. The CDR3 coding sequence is TGTGCCAGCAGTGGTGGGACTAGCGGGACCGGGGAGCTGTTTTTT.

The chain carries TRBV5-6 and TRBJ1-2, with D unclear. V was trimmed by 3 bases and J by 8 bases, leaving 14 bases between them. Per the germline V gene, CDR1 is SGHDT and CDR2 is YYEEEE. The CDR3 totals 13 residues. CDR3 amino acids: CASSYASPGGYTF. The DNA of the CDR3 is TGTGCCAGCAGCTACGCCAGCCCGGGGGGCTACACCTTC.

The count of this clone is one. This chain uses TRBV6-4 with TRBJ1-1; D not certain. V gave up 0 bases and J gave up 4 bases, with 9 bases separating them. The germline CDR1 and CDR2 sequences are MRHNA and SNTAGT. The length of the CDR3 is 14 residues. Here the CDR3 reads CASSDSSLGTEAFF. CDR3 in DNA: TGTGCCAGCAGTGACTCGTCCCTGGGCACTGAAGCTTTCTTT.

The J gene is TRBJ2-7, the V gene TRBV9, with 7 bases matching TRBD2. Per germline, CDR1 SGDLS and CDR2 YYNGEE. Losses at the gene ends were 3 bases for V and 1 base for J; bases not matched to a gene: 10. This CDR3 comprises 16 residues. The CDR3 here is CASSEGGDGVSYEQYF. The DNA for the CDR3 is TGTGCCAGCAGCGAGGGAGGGGATGGGGTTTCCTACGAGCAGTACTTC.

The V call is TRBV7-9, the J call TRBJ2-7; D not resolved. Trimming left V 6 bases short and J 6 bases short, with 18 bases between. Germline CDR1 is SEHNR and CDR2 is FQNEAQ (reference sequence). CDR3 size: 14 residues. In nucleotides, the CDR3 is TGTGCCAGCAGTCAGTTATACCCGAACACCGAGCAGTACTTC. Translation gives CASSQLYPNTEQYF. Complete variable domain (other parts from reference TRBV7-9 and TRBJ2-7): DTGVSQNPRHKITKRGQNVTFRCDPISEHNRLYWYRQTLGQGPEFLTYFQNEAQLEKSRLLSDRFSAERPKGSFSTLEIQRTEQGDSAMYLCASSQLYPNTEQYFGPGTRLTVT.

The chain is built from TRBV28 and TRBJ1-2, with D maybe TRBD1 (5 bases). With 5 bases removed from V and 8 bases from J, the gap between germline ends came to 18 bases. Germline CDR1 and CDR2: MDHEN and SYDVKM. The CDR3 has 14 residues. DNA of the CDR3: TGTGCCAGCAGTCTAGGGACGCGGTTGGGCGGCTACACCTTC. It translates to CASSLGTRLGGYTF.

About this clone itself: The sample contains more than one DNA sequence encoding this CDR3. The CDR3 bases are TGCGCCAGCAGCTGGGGGACAGATGCAACTAATGAAAAACTGTTTTTT. Amino acid sequence: CASSWGTDATNEKLFF. J is TRBJ1-4 and V is TRBV5-1; TRBD1 aligns across 7 bases. The CDR3 runs to 16 residues. Germline lookup yields CDR1 SGHRS and CDR2 YFSETQ. V lost 3 bases and J lost 0; bases outside the gene matches: 5.

In its sample, this clone was seen once. The chain carries TRBV2 and TRBJ2-1; D is perhaps TRBD1 or TRBD2 (6 bases each). This CDR3 spans 16 amino acids. Germline CDR1 and CDR2: SNHLY and FYNNEI. The V gene lost 4 bases and the J gene lost 0 bases, with 13 bases spanning the gap. The CDR3 here is CASSALADSSYNEQFF. In DNA form, the CDR3 reads TGTGCCAGCAGTGCGTTAGCGGACAGCTCCTACAATGAGCAGTTCTTC.

This rearrangement joins TRBV14 to TRBJ2-5; D is uncertain. V was cut by 0 bases and J by 5 bases, with 7 bases left in between. Germline V gives CDR1 SGHDN, CDR2 FVKESK. CDR3 length equals 13 residues. The DNA for the CDR3 is TGTGCCAGCAGCCAAGATTCGGTCGAGACCCAGTACTTC. This encodes CASSQDSVETQYF.